This TCR beta chain was identified in a study of cytomegalovirus exposure and HLA in healthy donors. Study conclusions and caveats: A later analysis reportedly identified an Asian-associated ancestry cluster as carrying fewer N-insertions than the roughly 720-donor mean. There was a cluster of highly shared sequence variants that was likely a sequencing artifact. Most observed TCR sequences were rare, whereas some public TCRs were detected in many donors.

Vbeta (60) and Jbeta (13) primers were used in the PCR. Generated by immunoSEQ multiplex PCR, the TCRdb table keeps only in-frame clones and is missing some. The sample includes 100,000 or so clones, approximately 82% of them seen just once. As concerns this clone: Antigen: not known.

The sample taken for sequencing was PBMCs. This TCR came from a man aged 35 to 55 in good health and CMV-seropositive.

The CDR3 nucleotides are TGTGCTAGTGGTTCCTCGCTGGGAGGGGCCGGCTACGAGCAGTACTTC. Translation gives CASGSSLGGAGYEQYF. The chain couples TRBV12-5 to TRBJ2-7; 7 bases fit TRBD2. V shed 4 bases, J shed 3 bases, and the junction held 12 bases outside the gene matches. From germline, CDR1 is LGHNT and CDR2 FRNRAP. The CDR3 consists of 16 residues.